The 4 T cell receptor beta chains in this list originate from one sample, sequenced in a study of early T cells in non-severe SARS-CoV-2 infection (dated by TCRdb to the early 2020s). Library prep was done by 5' RACE. The reads were generated on a NextSeq 500. TCRdb trimmed the raw reads at Q25, called clones with MiXCR and kept productive beta chains. Rows matching on CDR3 protein sequence are summarized as one entry with the most common DNA and genes. The table for this sample lists more than 80,000 distinct CDR3 sequences; 16% of them were counted only once. Clones ranked in the top ten supply roughly 1.3% of the sample. The sequencing input was whole blood. These receptors came from an adult who was a healthcare worker with PCR-confirmed SARS-CoV-2 infection or an uninfected control (not recorded which).

This clonotype was detected many times. The chain combines TRBV28 with TRBJ1-1; D is possibly TRBD1 (6 bases). Per the germline V gene, CDR1 is MDHEN and CDR2 is SYDVKM. This CDR3 is 13 amino acids long. V was pared by 6 bases and J by 1 base, with 9 bases between. In DNA form, the CDR3 reads TGTGCCAGCAGCTTGACAGGGAACACTGAAGCTTTCTTT. It encodes CASSLTGNTEAFF.

The table lists this clonotype with a few counts. The chain carries TRBV12-3 or TRBV12-4 and TRBJ1-5, with TRBD1 as a possible D gene (6 bases). V was shortened by 5 bases and J by 6 bases, with 17 bases between the two germline ends. CDR3 length equals 15 residues. CDR3 sequence reads: CASSPVAGEGQPQHF. CDR3 coding DNA: TGTGCCAGCAGTCCCGTGGCAGGGGAGGGTCAGCCCCAGCATTTT.

V is TRBV5-5 and J is TRBJ2-3, with 7 bases fitting TRBD2. V lost 7 bases to trimming and J lost 5 bases; unmatched junction nucleotides: 13. CDR3 length equals 15 residues. CDR1 and CDR2 (germline): SGHKS, YYEKEE (reference sequence). The CDR3, as DNA: TGTGCCAGCGGGAGGGGTATGGCCCTTAAAGATACGCAGTATTTT. As protein: CASGRGMALKDTQYF.

This clonotype was picked up many times. The chain employs TRBV28 and TRBJ1-1; D is unclear. V was shortened by 3 bases and J by 1 base, with 9 bases between the two germline ends. The CDR3 is 14 amino acids. CDR1 and CDR2 (germline): MDHEN, SYDVKM. CDR3: CASSFTPSNTEAFF. CDR3 sequence (DNA): TGTGCCAGCAGTTTTACCCCCTCGAACACTGAAGCTTTCTTT.